This TCR beta chain was retrieved from a study of blood T cell repertoires in COVID-19. Whole-study context: The United States, Italy and Spain were the sources of the acute and convalescent COVID-19 samples. T cells, B-cell-depleted T cells, or PBMCs supplied cDNA or gDNA.

Per the study methods: The assay estimated nucleated cells by amplifying reference gene primers. Only in-frame clones appear in the TCRdb table, and some are missing; sequencing was by immunoSEQ multiplex PCR. The V and J calls and clone size were taken over from that table, and D and trimming were inferred from the DNA. The sample carries around 200,000 clones, roughly nine tenths recorded once. This CDR3 has 12 residues. Germline values: CDR1 MNHEY, CDR2 SMNVEV (reference sequence). Trimming stripped 7 bases from V and 5 bases from J, with 12 bases between. Sample: peripheral blood. This TCR derives from a man between 40 and 49 years old with acute or convalescent COVID-19. The chain carries TRBV27 and TRBJ2-7; no definite D call. The CDR3 loop is CASTTPPHEQYF. The CDR3, as DNA: TGTGCCAGCACTACCCCTCCCCACGAGCAGTACTTC.